Each of the 28 T cell receptor beta chains below was sequenced from the same sample in a study of blood T cell repertoires in COVID-19. Repertoires were generated with immunoSEQ multiplex PCR, while TCRdb's copy carries only in-frame clones and drops some. This sample yields tens of thousands of clones, of which under 95% are seen a single time; roughly 3.9% belongs to the top ten. The sequenced sample consisted of peripheral blood. The receptors here all came from a woman between 50 and 59 years old in a cohort sampled during active COVID-19.

The CDR3 sequence: CASISSYDGITDTQYF. Written as DNA, the CDR3 is TGTGCCAGCATCTCCTCTTACGACGGGATTACAGATACGCAGTATTTT. This sequence joins TRBV2 and TRBJ2-3; tentatively, D is TRBD2 (5 bases). Trimming shortened V by 7 bases and J by 3 bases, and 20 bases separated the two germline ends. CDR3 length: 16 residues. Germline V lookup: CDR1 SNHLY, CDR2 FYNNEI.

The chain couples TRBV4-1 to TRBJ1-3, with 8 bases fitting TRBD1. V lost 3 bases and J lost 2; bases outside the gene matches: 3. The germline V gene encodes CDR1 MGHRA and CDR2 YSYEKL. The length of the CDR3 is 15 residues. CDR3 protein: CASSQRTGTGNTIYF. The CDR3 DNA reads TGCGCCAGCAGCCAGAGGACAGGGACTGGAAACACCATATATTTT.

This rearrangement joins TRBV27 to TRBJ1-2, with D perhaps matching TRBD1 (6 bases). The germline CDR1 and CDR2 sequences are MNHEY and SMNVEV (reference sequence). This CDR3 spans 17 amino acids. Trimming stripped 6 bases from V and 0 bases from J, with 20 bases between. CDR3 sequence (DNA): TGTGCCAGCAGCCTTCGGCAGGGGCAGGTCACTAACTATGGCTACACCTTC. It encodes CASSLRQGQVTNYGYTF.

This chain connects TRBV24-1 to TRBJ1-2; 9 bases are a match to TRBD1. This CDR3 has 16 amino acids. Germline loops: CDR1 KGHDR, CDR2 SFDVKD. The junction had 7 bases not matched to a gene; V was cut back by 4 bases and J by 2 bases. The CDR3 spells CATSDRAGTGNYGYTF. In DNA, the CDR3 is TGTGCCACCAGTGACCGGGCCGGGACAGGGAACTATGGCTACACCTTC.

V is TRBV5-4 and J is TRBJ2-5; tentative D call: TRBD2 (7 bases). Germline CDR1 reads SGHNT; CDR2 reads YYREEE (reference sequence). The CDR3 has 13 residues. V was clipped by 1 base and J by 4 bases, with 8 bases between them. For the CDR3, the DNA is TGTGCCAGCAGCTTGAGGGGGGGAGAGACCCAGTACTTC. Translating gives CASSLRGGETQYF. Looking up the rest from reference TRBV5-4 and TRBJ2-5 gives the full variable domain: ETGVTQSPTHLIKTRGQQVTLRCSSQSGHNTVSWYQQALGQGPQFIFQYYREEENGRGNFPPRFSGLQFPNYSSELNVNALELDDSALYLCASSLRGGETQYFGPGTRLLVL.

The chain uses TRBV7-8 and TRBJ2-1; maybe TRBD2 (5 bases). Germline V CDR1 and CDR2: SGHVS, FQNEAQ. CDR3 length: 15 amino acids. V was shortened by 5 bases and J by 6 bases, with 17 bases between the two germline ends. The CDR3 sequence is CASSLLRELVNEQFF. DNA for the CDR3: TGTGCCAGCAGCCTCTTAAGGGAGCTCGTCAATGAGCAGTTCTTC.

This sequence joins TRBV27 and TRBJ1-1; D perhaps matches TRBD1 (6 bases). There are 14 residues in the CDR3. Per the germline V gene, CDR1 is MNHEY and CDR2 is SMNVEV (reference sequence). V was clipped by 1 base and J by 1 base, with 7 bases between them. The CDR3 sequence: CASSLLQGNTEAFF. The CDR3 nucleotides are TGTGCCAGCAGTTTATTACAGGGGAACACTGAAGCTTTCTTT.

This chain connects TRBV7-9 to TRBJ1-6; 7 bases are a match to TRBD1. The CDR3 sequence is 15 residues long. The germline gives CDR1 SEHNR, CDR2 FQNEAQ (reference sequence). V was pared by 4 bases and J by 10 bases, with 10 bases of the junction left unmatched. This CDR3 is CASSSFQGVGSPLHF. CDR3 coding DNA: TGTGCCAGCAGCTCCTTTCAGGGGGTTGGCTCACCCCTCCACTTT.

Notes on this clone: Additional DNA sequences in this sample encode the identical CDR3. The rearrangement joins TRBV5-1 to TRBJ2-7; D is ambiguous. There are 11 residues in the CDR3. V was shortened by 3 bases and J by 2 bases, with 3 bases between the two germline ends. The V gene's germline CDR1 is SGHRS and CDR2 YFSETQ. CDR3 residues: CASSSTYEQYF. In nucleotides, the CDR3 is TGCGCCAGCAGCTCCACCTACGAGCAGTACTTC.

The chain has TRBV27 and TRBJ2-1, with 9 bases that match TRBD2. Germline CDR1 reads MNHEY; CDR2 reads SMNVEV (reference sequence). With V trimmed by 4 bases and J by 3 bases, 16 bases remained unmatched. CDR3 length equals 19 residues. The DNA of the CDR3 is TGTGCCAGCAGTTCGGAACTAAGGCTAGCGGGAAAAAACTACAATGAGCAGTTCTTC. It encodes CASSSELRLAGKNYNEQFF.

The chain couples TRBV3-1 (or the pseudogene TRBV3-2) to TRBJ1-1; 7 positions agree with TRBD1. The CDR3 runs 15 residues. The ends lost 7 bases at V and 2 bases at J; junction bases unmatched: 10. CDR1 is LGHDT and CDR2 is YNNKEL in the germline V gene (reference sequence). Here the CDR3 DNA reads TGTGCCAGCATGCCCCGGGACAGTCCTAACACTGAAGCTTTCTTT. Translating gives CASMPRDSPNTEAFF.

The chain couples TRBV5-4 to TRBJ1-1; the D is unclear. The CDR3 has 13 amino acids. Germline lookup yields CDR1 SGHNT and CDR2 YYREEE (reference sequence). Trimming removed 3 bases at V and 1 base at J, with 7 bases between. This CDR3 is CASSSVANTEAFF. The CDR3 DNA is TGTGCCAGCAGCTCCGTAGCGAACACTGAAGCTTTCTTT.

This clone has a handful of counts. The genes are TRBV6-5 and TRBJ2-2; D may be TRBD1 (6 bases). CDR3 size: 13 residues. Germline V gene lookup returns CDR1 MNHEY and CDR2 SVGAGI. Trimming shortened V by 6 bases and J by 6 bases, and 11 bases separated the two germline ends. The CDR3 DNA reads as TGTGCCAGCAGAAATACAGGGCCCGGGGAGCTGTTTTTT. It is translated as CASRNTGPGELFF.

The rearrangement links TRBV5-4 to TRBJ2-1; 9 bases align to TRBD1. The junction had 1 base not matched to a gene; V was cut back by 2 bases and J by 1 base. CDR3 length equals 15 residues. Germline V lookup: CDR1 SGHNT, CDR2 YYREEE (reference sequence). This CDR3 is CASSFGQGSYNEQFF. As DNA, the CDR3 is TGTGCCAGCAGCTTTGGACAGGGGTCCTACAATGAGCAGTTCTTC. Looking up the rest from reference TRBV5-4 and TRBJ2-1 gives the full variable domain: ETGVTQSPTHLIKTRGQQVTLRCSSQSGHNTVSWYQQALGQGPQFIFQYYREEENGRGNFPPRFSGLQFPNYSSELNVNALELDDSALYLCASSFGQGSYNEQFFGPGTRLTVL.

In its sample, this clone was seen once. The CDR3 coding sequence is TGTGCCAGCAGTTTAAAGGGCGGGAGGGGCACAGATACGCAGTATTTT. Its protein is CASSLKGGRGTDTQYF. The chain links TRBV27 to TRBJ2-3, with TRBD2 identical over 9 bases. Looked up from germline, CDR1 is MNHEY and CDR2 is SMNVEV (reference sequence). This CDR3 comprises 16 residues. J was trimmed by 1 base and V by 2 bases; bases with no gene match: 4.

This clone was detected only once. DNA for the CDR3: TGTGCCAGCTCTAGAGGACAGGGGGCGACTAGGGATTCACCCCTCCACTTT. Its protein is CASSRGQGATRDSPLHF. The chain employs TRBV7-6 and TRBJ1-6, with 11 bases identical to TRBD1. This CDR3 is 17 amino acids long. CDR1 SGHVS and CDR2 FNYEAQ come from the germline V gene. The J segment lost 8 bases and the V segment lost 8 bases, leaving 14 bases of the junction unmatched.

In DNA, the CDR3 is TGTGCCATCAGTGGGCAAGGGCAGGGGCAGCCCCAGCATTTT. Its translation: CAISGQGQGQPQHF. This chain joins TRBV10-3 and TRBJ1-5; D may be TRBD1 (6 bases). The CDR3 consists of 14 residues. V was cut by 4 bases and J by 7 bases, with 14 bases left in between. Germline CDR1 and CDR2: ENHRY and SYGVKD.

This clone was seen only once. V gene TRBV4-1 combines with J gene TRBJ2-1; 8 bases match TRBD2. V lost 0 bases, J lost 9 bases, and 13 bases stayed unmatched. Per the germline V gene, CDR1 is MGHRA and CDR2 is YSYEKL. This CDR3 is built from 17 residues. DNA for the CDR3: TGCGCCAGCAGCCAAGATCGGGAGGGGACCGGAAGTAGTGAGCAGTTCTTC. Its translation: CASSQDREGTGSSEQFF.

The chain joins TRBV7-6 to TRBJ1-2, with D maybe TRBD1 (5 bases). The germline gives CDR1 SGHVS, CDR2 FNYEAQ. CDR3 length: 14 amino acids. The V end lost 5 bases, the J end lost 3 bases, and 13 bases lay between the germline ends. The DNA for the CDR3 is TGTGCCAGCAGCCCCTGGGGGGGAGACTATGGCTACACCTTC. It is translated as CASSPWGGDYGYTF.

V gene TRBV12-5 combines with J gene TRBJ2-7, with TRBD1 matching 7 bases. The CDR3 spans 13 residues. From germline, CDR1 is LGHNT and CDR2 FRNRAP. V lost 4 bases and J lost 9; bases outside the gene matches: 9. The CDR3 reads CASGSEPRGPQYF. DNA of the CDR3: TGTGCTAGTGGTTCCGAGCCGAGGGGGCCGCAGTACTTC.

This chain joins TRBV28 and TRBJ1-1, with 7 nucleotides matching TRBD1. Germline V gene data show CDR1 as MDHEN and CDR2 as SYDVKM. Trimming took 7 bases from V and 1 from J; bases not matched to a gene: 6. CDR3 length equals 14 residues. CDR3 in amino acids: CASTVDRANTEAFF. The CDR3 DNA sequence: TGTGCCAGCACCGTCGACAGGGCGAACACTGAAGCTTTCTTT.

The rearrangement uses TRBV5-1 and TRBJ2-7; 7 bases line up with TRBD1. The CDR3 covers 14 residues. Germline CDR1 and CDR2: SGHRS and YFSETQ. V gave up 5 bases and J gave up 2 bases; unmatched junction bases: 7. CDR3 residues: CASSRGGKAYEQYF. The DNA for the CDR3 is TGCGCCAGCAGTCGAGGGGGCAAGGCCTACGAGCAGTACTTC. Combining the CDR3 with reference TRBV5-1 and TRBJ2-7 gives the whole variable domain KAGVTQTPRYLIKTRGQQVTLSCSPISGHRSVSWYQQTPGQGLQFLFEYFSETQRNKGNFPGRFSGRQFSNSRSEMNVSTLELGDSALYLCASSRGGKAYEQYFGPGTRLTVT.

Regarding this clone: An end of the junction does not agree with germline; a read error may underlie this. The CDR3 here is CASSFTSGSRDTQYF. The CDR3 bases are TGTGCCAGCAGCTTCACTAGCGGGAGCAGAGATACGCAGTATTTT. The chain carries TRBV3-1 (or the pseudogene TRBV3-2) and TRBJ2-3, with TRBD2 identical over 11 bases. The CDR3 totals 15 residues. Per the germline V gene, CDR1 is LGHDT and CDR2 is YNNKEL (reference sequence).

Here the CDR3 DNA reads TGTGCCAGCGGAACGGGGGGGGAAGGCTCCTACGAGCAGTACTTC. Translation: CASGTGGEGSYEQYF. The chain has TRBV28 and TRBJ2-7, with 8 positions matching TRBD2. This CDR3 region has 15 residues. The ends lost 8 bases at V and 0 bases at J; junction bases unmatched: 9. CDR1 MDHEN and CDR2 SYDVKM come from the germline V gene.

This clone showed up just once. J is TRBJ1-5 and V is TRBV6-5; D is perhaps TRBD1 (6 bases). Germline V gene sequence: CDR1 MNHEY, CDR2 SVGAGI. V was shortened by 6 bases and J by 3 bases, with 15 bases between the two germline ends. This CDR3 spans 15 amino acids. The CDR3 region is CASRGLGTTNQPQHF. The CDR3 DNA follows: TGTGCCAGCAGGGGGCTTGGGACAACCAATCAGCCCCAGCATTTT.

The V and J genes are TRBV5-4 and TRBJ2-3, with D tentatively TRBD2 (6 bases). V lost 2 bases, J lost 5 bases, and 12 bases lay in between. The CDR3 is 14 residues long. CDR1 is SGHNT, CDR2 YYREEE, per germline (reference sequence). CDR3 DNA: TGTGCCAGCAGCTTCGGAGGGGTTGGAGATACGCAGTATTTT. This codes for CASSFGGVGDTQYF.

V usage is TRBV6-5 and J usage is TRBJ1-2; 8 bases align to TRBD1. V was pared by 6 bases and J by 4 bases, with 7 bases of the junction left unmatched. The CDR3 has 14 residues. CDR1 MNHEY and CDR2 SVGAGI come from the germline V gene. The CDR3 protein is CASRLGQGIYGYTF. DNA of the CDR3: TGTGCCAGCAGACTTGGACAGGGCATCTATGGCTACACCTTC.

CDR3 region: CASSDRTGVGYGYTF. CDR3 in DNA: TGTGCCAGCAGTGATCGGACAGGGGTCGGCTATGGCTACACCTTC. The chain has TRBV6-1 and TRBJ1-2; 9 bases are a match to TRBD1. This CDR3 comprises 15 residues. The germline V gene has CDR1 MNHNS and CDR2 SASEGT. The J segment lost 4 bases and the V segment lost 3 bases, leaving 6 bases of the junction unmatched.